Described below is a single T cell receptor beta chain sequence and its context. V was trimmed by 1 base and J by 2 bases, leaving 8 bases between them. The CDR3 totals 15 residues. Germline V gene lookup returns CDR1 LNHDA and CDR2 SQIVND (reference sequence). The sample comes from a study of OX40 agonist ivuxolimab in advanced cancers. TCRdb keeps only in-frame clones here, not all; method: immunoSEQ multiplex PCR. The table includes around 67,000 clones, about 80% detected once. The genes are TRBV19 and TRBJ1-4; maybe TRBD1 (5 bases). Sample: CD4+ or CD8+ T cells sorted from blood, taken in a trial of the OX40 agonist ivuxolimab. This sequence was found in an adult with an advanced solid tumor such as melanoma, head and neck, liver or kidney cancer. The CDR3 loop reads CASSIGGSTNEKLFF. The CDR3 coding sequence is TGTGCCAGTAGTATAGGGGGGAGCACTAATGAAAAACTGTTTTTT.